This T cell receptor beta chain was sequenced in a study of OX40 agonist ivuxolimab in advanced cancers. Study-level background: At doses from 0.01 to 10 mg/kg, patients were given intravenous ivuxolimab every 2 weeks. Whole-study findings and limits: Expanded peripheral T cells had an undetermined antigen specificity. At 0.1 to 3.0 mg/kg and by week 6, clonal expansion occurred in CD4+ and CD8+ blood T cells.

The germline V gene encodes CDR1 KGHSH and CDR2 LQKENI. The V gene end was trimmed by 3 bases and the J gene end by 12 bases; junction bases not matched to a gene: 3. The CDR3 loop spans 11 amino acids. Here immunoSEQ multiplex PCR was the method, and the copy in TCRdb shows in-frame clones only, minus some. The repertoire holds some 70,000 clones, with 91% as singletons. Of note for this clone: Its antigen is not known.

V gene TRBV18 combines with J gene TRBJ1-1; 8 bases agree with TRBD1. The sequencing here drew on CD4+ or CD8+ T cells sorted from blood, taken in a trial of the OX40 agonist ivuxolimab. This receptor was identified in an adult with an advanced solid tumor such as melanoma, head and neck, liver or kidney cancer. The CDR3 bases are TGTGCCAGCTCACCGGACAGGGATCCTTTCTTT. Its translation is CASSPDRDPFF.